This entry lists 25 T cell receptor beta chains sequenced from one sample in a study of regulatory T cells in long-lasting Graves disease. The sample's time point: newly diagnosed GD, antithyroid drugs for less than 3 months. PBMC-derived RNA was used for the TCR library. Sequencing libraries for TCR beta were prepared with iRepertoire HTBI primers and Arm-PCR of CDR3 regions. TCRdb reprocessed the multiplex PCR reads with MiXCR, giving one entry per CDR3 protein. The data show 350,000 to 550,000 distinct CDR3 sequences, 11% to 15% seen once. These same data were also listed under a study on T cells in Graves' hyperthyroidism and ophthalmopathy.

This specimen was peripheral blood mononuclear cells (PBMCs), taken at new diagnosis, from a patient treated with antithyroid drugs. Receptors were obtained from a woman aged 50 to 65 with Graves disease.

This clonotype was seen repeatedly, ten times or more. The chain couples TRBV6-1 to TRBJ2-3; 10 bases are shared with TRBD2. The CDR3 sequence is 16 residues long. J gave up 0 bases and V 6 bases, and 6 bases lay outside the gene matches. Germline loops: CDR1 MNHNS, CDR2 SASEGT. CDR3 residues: CASSPLAGVSTDTQYF. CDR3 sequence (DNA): TGTGCCAGCAGCCCCCTAGCGGGAGTGAGCACAGATACGCAGTATTTT.

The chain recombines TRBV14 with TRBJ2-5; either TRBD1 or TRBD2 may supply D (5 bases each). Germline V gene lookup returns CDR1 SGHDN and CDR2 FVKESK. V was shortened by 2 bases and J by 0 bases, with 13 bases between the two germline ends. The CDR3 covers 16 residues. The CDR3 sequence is CASSQYPGPHQETQYF. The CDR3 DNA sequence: TGTGCCAGCAGCCAATATCCGGGACCTCACCAAGAGACCCAGTACTTC.

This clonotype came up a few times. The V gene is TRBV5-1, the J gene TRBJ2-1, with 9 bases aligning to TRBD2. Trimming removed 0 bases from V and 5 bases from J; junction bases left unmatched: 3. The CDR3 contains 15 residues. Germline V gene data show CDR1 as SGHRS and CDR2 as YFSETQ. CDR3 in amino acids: CASSLGLAEDNEQFF. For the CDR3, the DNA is TGCGCCAGCAGCTTGGGACTAGCGGAAGACAATGAGCAGTTCTTC.

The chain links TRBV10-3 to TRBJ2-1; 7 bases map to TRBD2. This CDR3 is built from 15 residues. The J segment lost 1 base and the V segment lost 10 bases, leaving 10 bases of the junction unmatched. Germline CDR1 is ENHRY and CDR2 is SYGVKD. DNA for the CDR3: TGTGCCACCCGGAAATCAGCGGGGTCCTACAATGAGCAGTTCTTC. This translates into CATRKSAGSYNEQFF.

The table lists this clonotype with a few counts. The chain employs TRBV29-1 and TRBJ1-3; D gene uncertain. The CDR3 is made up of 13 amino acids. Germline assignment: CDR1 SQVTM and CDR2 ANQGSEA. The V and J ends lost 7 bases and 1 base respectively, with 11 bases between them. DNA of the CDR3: TGCAGCGCTCACTGGGGATCTGGAAACACCATATATTTT. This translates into CSAHWGSGNTIYF.

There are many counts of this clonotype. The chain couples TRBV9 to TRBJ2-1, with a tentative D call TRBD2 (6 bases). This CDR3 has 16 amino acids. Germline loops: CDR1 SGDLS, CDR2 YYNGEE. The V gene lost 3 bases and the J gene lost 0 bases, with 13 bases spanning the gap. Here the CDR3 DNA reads TGTGCCAGCAGCGATCAAGCGGGCCACTCCTACAATGAGCAGTTCTTC. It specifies CASSDQAGHSYNEQFF.

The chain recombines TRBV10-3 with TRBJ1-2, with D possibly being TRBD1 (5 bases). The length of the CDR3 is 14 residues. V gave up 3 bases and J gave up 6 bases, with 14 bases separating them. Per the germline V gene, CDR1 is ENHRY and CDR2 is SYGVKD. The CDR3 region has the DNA TGTGCCATCAGTGACAACTTATCGGGGGATGGCTACACCTTC. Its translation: CAISDNLSGDGYTF.

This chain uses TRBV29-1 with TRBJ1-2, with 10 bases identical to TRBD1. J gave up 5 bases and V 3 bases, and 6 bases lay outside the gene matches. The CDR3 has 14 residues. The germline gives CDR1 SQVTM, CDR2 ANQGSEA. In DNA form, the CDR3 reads TGCAGCGTTGACGGACAGGGGGTCGCTTATGGCTACACCTTC. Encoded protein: CSVDGQGVAYGYTF.

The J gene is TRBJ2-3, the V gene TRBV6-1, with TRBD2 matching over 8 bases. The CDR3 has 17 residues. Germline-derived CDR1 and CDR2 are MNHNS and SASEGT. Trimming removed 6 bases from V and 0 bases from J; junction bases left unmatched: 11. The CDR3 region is CASSWAPGGKSTDTQYF. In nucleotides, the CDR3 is TGTGCCAGCAGCTGGGCCCCGGGAGGGAAGAGCACAGATACGCAGTATTTT.

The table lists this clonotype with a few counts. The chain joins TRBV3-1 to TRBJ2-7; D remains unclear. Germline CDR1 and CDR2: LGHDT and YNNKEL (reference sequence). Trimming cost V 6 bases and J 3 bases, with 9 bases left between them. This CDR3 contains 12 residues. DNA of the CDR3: TGTGCCAGCAGTCAGCAGAGCTACGAGCAGTACTTC. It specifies CASSQQSYEQYF.

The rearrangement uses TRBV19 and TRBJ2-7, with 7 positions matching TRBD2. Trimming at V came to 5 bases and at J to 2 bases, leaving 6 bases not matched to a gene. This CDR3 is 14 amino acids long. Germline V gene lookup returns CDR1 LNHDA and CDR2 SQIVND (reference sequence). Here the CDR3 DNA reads TGTGCCAGTAGTGTGTCTAGCGGCACCTACGAGCAGTACTTC. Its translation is CASSVSSGTYEQYF.

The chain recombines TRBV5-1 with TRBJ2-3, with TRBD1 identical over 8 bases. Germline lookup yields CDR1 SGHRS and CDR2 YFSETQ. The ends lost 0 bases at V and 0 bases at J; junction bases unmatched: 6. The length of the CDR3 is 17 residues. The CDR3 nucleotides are TGCGCCAGCAGCTTGGTAGTCCAGGGGGCAAGCACAGATACGCAGTATTTT. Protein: CASSLVVQGASTDTQYF.

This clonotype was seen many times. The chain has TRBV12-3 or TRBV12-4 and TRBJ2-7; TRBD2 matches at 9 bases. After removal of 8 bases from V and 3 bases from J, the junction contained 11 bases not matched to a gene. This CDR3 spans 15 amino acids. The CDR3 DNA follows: TGTGCCAGCGCGGGGGAAGCTAGCGGGATCTACGAGCAGTACTTC. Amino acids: CASAGEASGIYEQYF.

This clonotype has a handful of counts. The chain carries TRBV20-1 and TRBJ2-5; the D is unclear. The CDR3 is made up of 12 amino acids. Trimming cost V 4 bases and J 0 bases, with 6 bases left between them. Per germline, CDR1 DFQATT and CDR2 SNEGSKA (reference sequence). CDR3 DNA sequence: TGCAGTGCTACACCGTACCAAGAGACCCAGTACTTC. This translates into CSATPYQETQYF.

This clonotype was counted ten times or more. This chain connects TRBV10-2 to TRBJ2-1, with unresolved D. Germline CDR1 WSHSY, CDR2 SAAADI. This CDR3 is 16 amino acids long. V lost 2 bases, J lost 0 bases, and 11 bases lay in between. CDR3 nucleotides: TGCGCCAGCAGTGAGAGGCTCCCTAGCTCCTACAATGAGCAGTTCTTC. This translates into CASSERLPSSYNEQFF.

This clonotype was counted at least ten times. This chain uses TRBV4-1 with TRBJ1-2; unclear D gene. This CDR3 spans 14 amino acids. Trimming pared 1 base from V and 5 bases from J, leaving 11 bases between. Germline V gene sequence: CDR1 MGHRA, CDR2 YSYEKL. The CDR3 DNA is TGCGCCAGCAGCCAAGGTGGGCCCTGGTATGGCTACACCTTC. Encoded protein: CASSQGGPWYGYTF.

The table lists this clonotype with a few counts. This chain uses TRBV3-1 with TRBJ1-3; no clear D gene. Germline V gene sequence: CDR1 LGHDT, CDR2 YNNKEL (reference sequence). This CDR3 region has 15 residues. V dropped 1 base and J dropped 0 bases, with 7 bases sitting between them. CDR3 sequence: CASSQGRSSGNTIYF. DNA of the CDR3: TGTGCCAGCAGCCAAGGTCGGAGCTCTGGAAACACCATATATTTT.

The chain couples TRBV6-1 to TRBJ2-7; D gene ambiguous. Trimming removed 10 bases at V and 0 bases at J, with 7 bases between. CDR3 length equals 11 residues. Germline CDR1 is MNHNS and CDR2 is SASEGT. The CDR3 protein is CATTLSYEQYF. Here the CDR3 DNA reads TGTGCCACCACCCTCTCCTACGAGCAGTACTTC.

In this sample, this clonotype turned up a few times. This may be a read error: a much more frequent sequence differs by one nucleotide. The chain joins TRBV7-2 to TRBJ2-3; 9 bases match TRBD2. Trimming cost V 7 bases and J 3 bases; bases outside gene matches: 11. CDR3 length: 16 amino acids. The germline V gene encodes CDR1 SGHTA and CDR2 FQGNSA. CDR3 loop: CASILGAGGQTDTQYF. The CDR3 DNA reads TGTGCCAGCATCCTAGGGGCGGGAGGGCAGACAGATACGCAGTATTTT.

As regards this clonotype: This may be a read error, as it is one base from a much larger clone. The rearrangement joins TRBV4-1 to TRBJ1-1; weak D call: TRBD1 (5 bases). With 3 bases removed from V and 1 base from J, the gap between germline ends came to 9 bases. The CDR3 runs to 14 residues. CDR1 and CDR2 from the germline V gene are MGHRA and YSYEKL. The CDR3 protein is CASSQYRRNTEAFF. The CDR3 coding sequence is TGCGCCAGCAGCCAGTACAGGAGGAACACTGAAGCTTTCTTT.

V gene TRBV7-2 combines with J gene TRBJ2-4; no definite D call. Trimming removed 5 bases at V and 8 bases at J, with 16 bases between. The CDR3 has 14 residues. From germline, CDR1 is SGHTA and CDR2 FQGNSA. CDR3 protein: CASSPSGWKDIQYF. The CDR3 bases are TGTGCCAGCAGCCCTAGTGGGTGGAAGGACATTCAGTACTTC.

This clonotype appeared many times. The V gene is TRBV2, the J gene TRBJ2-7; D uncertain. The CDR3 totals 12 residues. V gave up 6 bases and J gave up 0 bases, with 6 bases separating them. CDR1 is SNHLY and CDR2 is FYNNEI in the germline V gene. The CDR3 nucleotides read TGTGCCAGCAGGGCAGACTCCTACGAGCAGTACTTC. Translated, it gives CASRADSYEQYF. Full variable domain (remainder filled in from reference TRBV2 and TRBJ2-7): EPEVTQTPSHQVTQMGQEVILRCVPISNHLYFYWYRQILGQKVEFLVSFYNNEISEKSEIFDDQFSVERPDGSNFTLKIRSTKLEDSAMYFCASRADSYEQYFGPGTRLTVT.

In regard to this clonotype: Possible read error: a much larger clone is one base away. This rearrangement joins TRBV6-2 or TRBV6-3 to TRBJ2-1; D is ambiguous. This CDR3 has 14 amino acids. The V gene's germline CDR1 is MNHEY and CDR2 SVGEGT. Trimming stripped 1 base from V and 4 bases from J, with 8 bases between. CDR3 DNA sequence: TGTGCCAGCAGTTACTGGTCATCATACAATGAGCAGTTCTTC. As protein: CASSYWSSYNEQFF.

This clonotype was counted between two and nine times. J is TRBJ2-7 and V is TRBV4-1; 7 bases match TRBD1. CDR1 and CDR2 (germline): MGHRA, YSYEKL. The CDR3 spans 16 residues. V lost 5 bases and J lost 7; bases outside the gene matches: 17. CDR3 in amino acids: CASSTQHRGWGTEQYF. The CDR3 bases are TGCGCCAGCAGCACCCAACACAGGGGTTGGGGCACGGAGCAGTACTTC.

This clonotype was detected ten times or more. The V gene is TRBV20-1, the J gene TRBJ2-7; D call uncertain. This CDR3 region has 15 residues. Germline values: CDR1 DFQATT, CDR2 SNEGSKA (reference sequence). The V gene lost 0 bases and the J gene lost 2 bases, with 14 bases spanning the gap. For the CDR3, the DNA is TGCAGTGCTAGAGATAGAGAGTACTCCCCCTACGAGCAGTACTTC. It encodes CSARDREYSPYEQYF.